The 28 T cell receptor beta chains below were found in one sample sequenced in a study of T cells in Graves' hyperthyroidism and ophthalmopathy. Template material for amplifying TCR beta CDR3 regions consisted of RNA transcripts. The TCR CDR3 was amplified in a first-round RT-PCR using the HTBI primer set. Via MiXCR, TCRdb re-called the multiplex PCR reads, giving one row per CDR3 protein. Of more than 300,000 distinct CDR3 sequences detected, more than 12% appear once; the ten largest clones hold around a fifth. The sequenced sample consisted of blood. These receptors all come from a woman aged 30 to 39 with Graves' ophthalmopathy.

This clonotype was seen ten or more times. The chain recombines TRBV12-5 with TRBJ2-5; D perhaps matches TRBD1 (7 bases). V lost 2 bases and J 0 bases, leaving 16 bases between the germline ends. Germline V CDR1 and CDR2: LGHNT, FRNRAP. CDR3 length: 17 amino acids. This chain's CDR3 is CASGLSRGRGYQETQYF. Written as DNA, the CDR3 is TGTGCTAGTGGTTTGTCAAGGGGGCGGGGCTACCAAGAGACCCAGTACTTC.

This clonotype was found many times. This chain uses TRBV7-9 with TRBJ1-1; D is uncertain. This CDR3 has 15 residues. V lost 5 bases to trimming and J lost 6 bases, with 19 bases between them. The V gene's germline CDR1 is SEHNR and CDR2 FQNEAQ (reference sequence). CDR3 loop: CASSAPLVVGAEAFF. The CDR3 DNA sequence: TGTGCCAGCAGCGCACCCTTGGTTGTCGGTGCTGAAGCTTTCTTT.

This clonotype was observed at least ten times. This chain joins TRBV14 and TRBJ2-6; D is possibly TRBD1 (6 bases). This CDR3 region has 13 residues. Germline CDR1 is SGHDN and CDR2 is FVKESK. Trimming stripped 10 bases from V and 2 bases from J, with 9 bases between. CDR3 in amino acids: CATAGAGANVLTF. CDR3 coding DNA: TGTGCCACCGCAGGGGCTGGGGCCAACGTCCTGACTTTC.

The chain combines TRBV20-1 with TRBJ2-5, with 10 nucleotides matching TRBD2. Unmatched junction bases numbered 10, after V lost 1 base and J lost 5 bases. The CDR3 extends over 16 amino acids. Germline V gene lookup returns CDR1 DFQATT and CDR2 SNEGSKA (reference sequence). CDR3 region: CSARVSSSGGGETQYF. The DNA of the CDR3 is TGCAGTGCTAGAGTCTCGTCTAGCGGGGGTGGGGAGACCCAGTACTTC.

This clonotype was detected only a few times. The chain links TRBV5-1 to TRBJ2-1; 9 bases fit TRBD2. V lost 5 bases to trimming and J lost 0 bases; unmatched junction nucleotides: 12. Germline V gene data show CDR1 as SGHRS and CDR2 as YFSETQ. The CDR3 extends over 18 amino acids. CDR3 region: CASSMRAGGLSSYNEQFF. The CDR3 DNA reads TGCGCCAGCAGTATGAGAGCGGGGGGCCTAAGCTCCTACAATGAGCAGTTCTTC. The variable domain in full, completed from reference TRBV5-1 and TRBJ2-1, reads KAGVTQTPRYLIKTRGQQVTLSCSPISGHRSVSWYQQTPGQGLQFLFEYFSETQRNKGNFPGRFSGRQFSNSRSEMNVSTLELGDSALYLCASSMRAGGLSSYNEQFFGPGTRLTVL.

V gene TRBV6-2 or TRBV6-3 combines with J gene TRBJ1-5, with D uncertain. V lost 2 bases to trimming and J lost 5 bases, with 7 bases between them. The germline gives CDR1 MNHEY, CDR2 SVGEGT. This CDR3 is built from 13 residues. In nucleotides, the CDR3 is TGTGCCAGCAGTTACAGGGCCGATCAGCCCCAGCATTTT. This translates into CASSYRADQPQHF.

This clonotype came up a few times. V usage is TRBV7-9 and J usage is TRBJ2-3; D uncertain. Trimming left V 0 bases short and J 0 bases short, with 19 bases between. In germline, CDR1 is SEHNR, CDR2 FQNEAQ (reference sequence). The CDR3 is made up of 19 amino acids. The CDR3 bases are TGTGCCAGCAGCTTAGCGAGGCTCTTCCCGGCTTCTAGCACAGATACGCAGTATTTT. The encoded protein is CASSLARLFPASSTDTQYF.

In its sample, this clonotype was seen many times. The J gene is TRBJ2-1, the V gene TRBV7-8; TRBD1 matches 8 bases. The CDR3 is 14 amino acids. The germline V gene encodes CDR1 SGHVS and CDR2 FQNEAQ. Germline trimming cut 7 bases from V and 1 base from J; bases unmatched to any gene: 3. Here the CDR3 reads CASTGQGSYNEQFF. CDR3 coding DNA: TGTGCCAGCACCGGACAGGGATCCTACAATGAGCAGTTCTTC.

This clonotype came up many times. This chain links TRBV20-1 with TRBJ2-5, with 11 positions matching TRBD2. Germline CDR1 reads DFQATT; CDR2 reads SNEGSKA (reference sequence). Trimming removed 2 bases from V and 3 bases from J; junction bases left unmatched: 5. The CDR3 sequence is 15 residues long. This CDR3 is CSARTGTSGKETQYF. The CDR3, as DNA: TGCAGTGCTAGAACCGGGACTAGCGGAAAAGAGACCCAGTACTTC.

Regarding this clonotype: A read error may produce the germline difference seen at one junction end. The chain uses TRBV30 and TRBJ1-1; D perhaps matches TRBD1 (6 bases). Germline-derived CDR1 and CDR2 are GTSNPN and SVGIG (reference sequence). The CDR3 totals 17 residues. CDR3 coding DNA: TGTGCCTGGAGCTCGAGGACAGTGGTAAGACGGAACACTGAAGCTTTCTTC. Encoded protein: CAWSSRTVVRRNTEAFF.

This clonotype showed up many times. The chain uses TRBV29-1 and TRBJ2-7; possibly TRBD2 for D (5 bases). The CDR3 has 14 residues. The germline V gene has CDR1 SQVTM and CDR2 ANQGSEA. The V gene lost 4 bases and the J gene lost 0 bases, with 13 bases spanning the gap. The CDR3 DNA is TGCAGCGTTGTTGAGCGGTTCGGCTCCTACGAGCAGTACTTC. Its protein is CSVVERFGSYEQYF.

In its sample, this clonotype was seen a few times. The chain recombines TRBV6-2 or TRBV6-3 with TRBJ2-5; D remains ambiguous. The V and J ends lost 5 bases and 5 bases respectively, with 6 bases between them. CDR3 length equals 11 residues. Per germline, CDR1 MNHEY and CDR2 SVGEGT. The CDR3 DNA reads TGTGCCAGCAGTCCCTTGGAGACCCAGTACTTC. As protein: CASSPLETQYF.

This clonotype was observed a few times. This chain joins TRBV10-1 and TRBJ2-1, with TRBD2 identical over 8 bases. The CDR3 has 16 amino acids. From germline, CDR1 is WNHNN and CDR2 SYGVQD (reference sequence). V dropped 5 bases and J dropped 8; count of bases not matched to a gene: 14. The CDR3: CASSSHLGLGRDEQFF. The CDR3 nucleotides read TGCGCCAGCAGTTCCCACCTGGGACTAGGGCGGGATGAGCAGTTCTTC.

This clonotype was detected many times. V usage is TRBV27 and J usage is TRBJ1-5, with TRBD1 as a possible D gene (5 bases). Germline V gives CDR1 MNHEY, CDR2 SMNVEV (reference sequence). This CDR3 has 15 residues. Trimming shortened V by 6 bases and J by 3 bases, and 15 bases separated the two germline ends. CDR3 DNA: TGTGCCAGCAGCCGGACAAATGGTTTCAATCAGCCCCAGCATTTT. Protein product: CASSRTNGFNQPQHF.

This clonotype was picked up a small number of times. The chain uses TRBV7-2 and TRBJ1-1; no firm D call. Trimming cost V 1 base and J 10 bases, with 13 bases left between them. The CDR3 spans 13 residues. Germline V gene lookup returns CDR1 SGHTA and CDR2 FQGNSA. In DNA, the CDR3 is TGTGCCAGCAGCTTAGTAGTGGGTTTTGGAGCTTTCTTT. Protein product: CASSLVVGFGAFF.

There are many counts of this clonotype. This chain connects TRBV20-1 to TRBJ2-5; TRBD2 matches 8 bases. CDR1 and CDR2 (germline): DFQATT, SNEGSKA (reference sequence). This CDR3 is built from 14 residues. J gave up 3 bases and V 3 bases, and 6 bases lay outside the gene matches. In DNA, the CDR3 is TGCAGTGCTAGGATCGGGGGACTAGAAGAGACCCAGTACTTC. Protein: CSARIGGLEETQYF.

The chain has TRBV9 and TRBJ2-7; D unresolved. This CDR3 has 16 residues. V was trimmed by 1 base and J by 0 bases, leaving 14 bases between them. Per the germline V gene, CDR1 is SGDLS and CDR2 is YYNGEE. The CDR3 DNA reads TGTGCCAGCAGCGTAAGCCCAGACCCGACCTCCTACGAGCAGTACTTC. Translated: CASSVSPDPTSYEQYF.

This clonotype was found many times. The chain employs TRBV12-3 or TRBV12-4 and TRBJ1-5; D call uncertain. This CDR3 region has 12 residues. V dropped 5 bases and J dropped 4 bases, with 6 bases sitting between them. The CDR3 sequence: CASSPLNQPQHF. In DNA form, the CDR3 reads TGTGCCAGCAGTCCCCTGAATCAGCCCCAGCATTTT.

V usage is TRBV7-3 and J usage is TRBJ2-6; D gene ambiguous. The germline V and J ends were trimmed by 1 base and 2 bases, with 9 bases remaining between them. This CDR3 spans 16 amino acids. CDR1 is SGHTA and CDR2 is FQGTGA in the germline V gene. The CDR3 is CASSLSHGTGANVLTF. CDR3 DNA: TGTGCCAGCAGCTTAAGTCATGGGACTGGGGCCAACGTCCTGACTTTC.

This clonotype was counted at least ten times. This chain joins TRBV28 and TRBJ2-7; perhaps D is TRBD1 or TRBD2 (5 bases each). The ends were cut back, 4 bases at V and 0 bases at J, with 10 bases in the middle. The CDR3 loop spans 14 amino acids. The germline gives CDR1 MDHEN, CDR2 SYDVKM. Here the CDR3 DNA reads TGTGCCAGCAGTTCGGGGCCAAGCTCCTACGAGCAGTACTTC. It codes for CASSSGPSSYEQYF.

This clonotype has at least ten counts. The chain uses TRBV28 and TRBJ2-7; no definite D call. Trimming removed 2 bases at V and 0 bases at J, with 5 bases between. This CDR3 comprises 13 residues. The germline V gene has CDR1 MDHEN and CDR2 SYDVKM. As DNA, the CDR3 is TGTGCCAGCAGTTTAAATCCCTCCTACGAGCAGTACTTC. Amino acids: CASSLNPSYEQYF.

This clonotype was seen at least ten times. The chain carries TRBV5-1 and TRBJ2-2; 11 bases align to TRBD2. The germline V gene has CDR1 SGHRS and CDR2 YFSETQ. The CDR3 is made up of 15 amino acids. The V segment lost 6 bases and the J segment 5 bases; nucleotides outside the gene matches: 6. The CDR3 DNA reads as TGCGCCAGCACCGAAGGGACTAGCGGTACCGGGGAGCTGTTTTTT. As protein: CASTEGTSGTGELFF. Combining the CDR3 with reference TRBV5-1 and TRBJ2-2 gives the whole variable domain KAGVTQTPRYLIKTRGQQVTLSCSPISGHRSVSWYQQTPGQGLQFLFEYFSETQRNKGNFPGRFSGRQFSNSRSEMNVSTLELGDSALYLCASTEGTSGTGELFFGEGSRLTVL.

There are many counts of this clonotype. The rearrangement joins TRBV19 to TRBJ2-1; the match to TRBD2 covers 10 bases. Germline CDR1 is LNHDA and CDR2 is SQIVND (reference sequence). Unmatched junction bases numbered 7, after V lost 4 bases and J lost 4 bases. The CDR3 runs to 16 residues. CDR3 in DNA: TGTGCCAGTAGTAGGTCGGCTAGCGGGGGTTACAATGAGCAGTTCTTC. This gives the protein CASSRSASGGYNEQFF.

This clonotype has at least ten counts. The rearrangement uses TRBV28 and TRBJ1-2; D possibly corresponds to TRBD1 (6 bases). Germline V gene lookup returns CDR1 MDHEN and CDR2 SYDVKM. CDR3 length: 14 residues. Trimming took off 3 bases at V and 5 bases at J, with 13 bases between the two ends. CDR3 DNA: TGTGCCAGCAGTTTTGCGGGGGCATTGTATGGCTACACCTTC. Translated: CASSFAGALYGYTF.

In its sample, this clonotype was seen a few times. The V call is TRBV3-1, the J call TRBJ1-3; TRBD1 might be the D (5 bases). The CDR3 extends over 14 amino acids. V lost 5 bases to trimming and J lost 0 bases, with 8 bases between them. The V gene's germline CDR1 is LGHDT and CDR2 YNNKEL (reference sequence). The DNA of the CDR3 is TGTGCCAGCAGCAAGGGGTACTCTGGAAACACCATATATTTT. Translating it yields CASSKGYSGNTIYF. Full variable domain (outside the CDR3, taken from reference TRBV3-1 and TRBJ1-3): DTAVSQTPKYLVTQMGNDKSIKCEQNLGHDTMYWYKQDSKKFLKIMFSYNNKELIINETVPNRFSPKSPDKAHLNLHINSLELGDSAVYFCASSKGYSGNTIYFGEGSWLTVV.

With regard to this clonotype: A much more abundant neighbour one base away suggests this may be a read error. V usage is TRBV20-1 and J usage is TRBJ2-3; D remains ambiguous. There are 13 residues in the CDR3. Deletions cut 4 bases from V and 1 base from J, with 9 bases between. Germline values: CDR1 DFQATT, CDR2 SNEGSKA (reference sequence). CDR3 coding DNA: TGCAGTGCTAAGGGTTCGGGCACAGATACGCAGTATTTT. Its protein is CSAKGSGTDTQYF.

The CDR3 spells CASSEALRLKDTDTQYF. The DNA of the CDR3 is TGTGCCAGCAGTGAAGCGCTACGGTTGAAGGACACAGATACGCAGTATTTT. The gene calls are TRBV6-1 and TRBJ2-3; D unclear. This CDR3 has 17 amino acids. CDR1 is MNHNS, CDR2 SASEGT, per germline. V gave up 0 bases and J gave up 2 bases, with 15 bases separating them.

A word on this clonotype: A read error may be the cause here, since a much bigger clone is one base away. The chain employs TRBV27 and TRBJ1-4; D is perhaps TRBD1 (5 bases). The CDR3 contains 15 residues. Trimming removed 3 bases at V and 7 bases at J, with 15 bases between. From germline, CDR1 is MNHEY and CDR2 SMNVEV (reference sequence). The CDR3 sequence: CASSFWAGIAEKLFF. CDR3 nucleotide sequence: TGTGCCAGCAGTTTCTGGGCAGGGATCGCTGAAAAACTGTTTTTT.